This T cell receptor (beta chain) was sequenced for a study of somatic mutations in cytotoxic T cells in rheumatoid arthritis. Sequencing was performed with immunoSEQ multiplex PCR; in TCRdb, only in-frame clones are kept and a portion is missing. This sample has tens of thousands of clones; approximately 86% occur once, and the top ten carry roughly a tenth. Between the trimmed V and J ends, which lost 0 bases and 3 bases, there was a span of 11 bases. The CDR3 totals 15 residues. Germline CDR1 reads SGHNT; CDR2 reads YYREEE (reference sequence). This sequence joins TRBV5-4 and TRBJ2-3, with unresolved D. The sequence derives from an adult with rheumatoid arthritis. The sample taken for sequencing was CD8+ T cells sorted from blood. The CDR3 nucleotides are TGTGCCAGCAGCTTGGAGGTCGAAAGTACAGATACGCAGTATTTT. Translating it yields CASSLEVESTDTQYF.